A selection of T cell receptor beta chains follows, all from one sample in a study of blood T cell repertoires in COVID-19. TCRdb's table, derived via immunoSEQ multiplex PCR, lists solely in-frame clones and lacks some. Of 50,000 to 80,000 clones in the sample, under 90% are singletons; the top ten hold approximately 1.5%. What was sequenced was peripheral blood. These receptors all stem from a man aged 55 to 69 with acute or convalescent COVID-19. Each CDR3 is given with its conserved first and last residue. D genes are given only for firm matches.

CDR3 | DNA | J | D | V
CSASPRTGGRDYGYTF | TGCAGTGCTAGTCCCAGGACAGGGGGAAGGGACTATGGCTACACCTTC | TRBJ1-2 | TRBD1 | TRBV20-1
CASSVVNTGPGAGGYTF | TGTGCCAGCAGCGTAGTTAATACGGGGCCCGGAGCGGGGGGCTACACCTTC | TRBJ1-2 | - | TRBV9
CASSPGQGDSGNTIYF | TGTGCCAGCTCCCCCGGACAGGGAGACTCTGGAAACACCATATATTTT | TRBJ1-3 | TRBD1 | TRBV18
CARSLGQANGINQPQHF | TGTGCCAGAAGTTTGGGACAGGCCAATGGAATCAATCAGCCCCAGCATTTT | TRBJ1-5 | - | TRBV7-5
CASSVSGRGNEKLFF | TGTGCCAGCAGCGTATCTGGCAGGGGAAATGAAAAACTGTTTTTT | TRBJ1-4 | - | TRBV9
CASSFDSTANTGELFF | TGTGCCAGCAGCTTTGACAGTACCGCGAACACCGGGGAGCTGTTTTTT | TRBJ2-2 | - | TRBV5-4
CASSTGTGGEKLFF | TGTGCCAGCAGTACCGGGACAGGGGGGGAAAAACTGTTTTTT | TRBJ1-4 | TRBD1 | TRBV2
CASRGSRGDEKLFF | TGCGCCAGCAGGGGATCCCGGGGGGATGAAAAACTGTTTTTT | TRBJ1-4 | - | TRBV5-1
CAWRSRDREATEAFF | TGTGCCTGGAGGAGCCGGGACAGGGAAGCCACTGAAGCTTTCTTT | TRBJ1-1 | TRBD1 | TRBV30
CASSSSTKATGETQYF | TGTGCCAGCAGCTCGAGTACGAAGGCGACGGGTGAGACCCAGTACTTC | TRBJ2-5 | - | TRBV5-5